Listed below are T cell receptor beta chains from one sample, sequenced in a study of identical twins' blood T cells. TCRdb called the 5' RACE reads again in MiXCR, with one record for every CDR3 protein. Of hundreds of thousands of distinct CDR3 sequences detected, more than 25% appear once; the ten largest clones hold roughly 5.5%. The material sequenced was PBMCs. The receptors derive from a woman aged 18-50 years in good health. Both conserved end residues are part of each CDR3. The D gene is left open where the match is weak. Expanded clones are given a class, and other clones once, few, many or no size at all.

clone_size j_call v_call d_call cdr3_length cdr3_aa cdr3_nt
many TRBJ1-1 TRBV7-2 - 13 CASSSQTNTEAFF TGTGCCAGCAGCTCCCAAACGAACACTGAAGCTTTCTTT
few TRBJ2-1 TRBV7-9 - 12 CASSLVGHEQFF TGTGCCAGCAGCTTAGTTGGCCATGAGCAGTTCTTC
- TRBJ1-5 TRBV20-1 - 15 CSARHGPASNRPQHF TGCAGTGCTCGACACGGACCGGCTAGCAATCGGCCCCAGCATTTT
few TRBJ1-5 TRBV7-2 - 14 CASSPGWSNQPQHF TGTGCCAGCAGCCCAGGGTGGAGCAATCAGCCCCAGCATTTT
- TRBJ1-6 TRBV7-2 - 17 CASSYQAPWSYNSPLHF TGTGCCAGCAGCTACCAGGCCCCGTGGTCCTATAATTCACCCCTCCACTTT
- TRBJ2-7 TRBV20-1 - 13 CSVFGLNTYEQYF TGCAGTGTCTTTGGGCTCAACACCTACGAGCAGTACTTC
- TRBJ2-1 TRBV19 - 13 CASSIRLPNEQFF TGTGCCAGTAGTATTAGGTTACCCAATGAGCAGTTCTTC
- TRBJ2-2 TRBV11-2 - 14 CASSSGTLAGELFF TGTGCCAGCAGCTCCGGGACCCTTGCCGGGGAGCTGTTTTTT
- TRBJ1-2 TRBV20-1 - 14 CSARDSGSHYGYTF TGCAGTGCTAGAGACTCCGGGTCTCACTATGGCTACACCTTC
- TRBJ1-1 TRBV20-1 - 15 CSARSQWSTGTEAFF TGCAGTGCCAGAAGTCAATGGAGTACTGGGACTGAAGCTTTCTTT
- TRBJ1-2 TRBV3-1 - 11 CASSQRYGYTF TGTGCCAGCAGCCAGCGCTATGGCTACACCTTC
- TRBJ2-1 TRBV29-1 - 10 CSSQLNEQFF TGCAGCTCCCAACTCAATGAGCAGTTCTTC
- TRBJ2-3 TRBV15 TRBD2 20 CATSRDSFSGRELSTDMQYF TGTGCCACTAGCAGAGATTCCTTTAGCGGGAGGGAATTGAGCACAGATATGCAGTATTTT
- TRBJ1-5 TRBV28 - 18 CASSLYRLWGRPNQPQHF TGTGCCAGCAGTTTGTATCGTCTGTGGGGGAGGCCTAATCAGCCCCAGCATTTT
few TRBJ2-2 TRBV3-1 - 16 CASSQERRAHTGELFF TGTGCCAGCAGCCAAGAGAGGCGGGCGCACACCGGGGAGCTGTTTTTT
- TRBJ1-1 TRBV20-1 - 15 CSADSTTGRNTEAFF TGCAGTGCCGACTCGACGACAGGTAGGAACACTGAAGCTTTCTTT
few TRBJ1-3 TRBV6-2/TRBV6-3 - 17 CASSYRDAGPSGNTIYF TGTGCCAGCAGTTACCGGGACGCCGGACCCTCTGGAAACACCATATATTTT
- TRBJ1-1 TRBV7-9 - 12 CASTDGGVQAFF TGTGCCAGCACCGATGGGGGGGTCCAAGCTTTCTTT
- TRBJ2-2 TRBV10-3 - 16 CAISESHGSKGGELFF TGTGCCATCAGTGAGTCGCACGGCTCCAAGGGCGGGGAGCTGTTTTTT
- TRBJ2-3 TRBV7-9 TRBD2 19 CASSPRLAGGHPSTDTQYF TGTGCCAGCAGCCCCAGGCTAGCGGGAGGCCATCCTAGCACAGATACGCAGTATTTT
- TRBJ1-2 TRBV10-2 - 14 CASSPSAGSYGYTF TGCGCAAGCAGTCCATCAGCCGGGTCCTATGGCTACACCTTC
- TRBJ2-3 TRBV11-2 - 15 CASSRRGGDTDTQYF TGTGCCAGCAGCCGTCGAGGGGGAGACACAGATACGCAGTATTTT
- TRBJ2-1 TRBV12-3/TRBV12-4 TRBD1 16 CASSLYGTGGSDEQFF TGTGCCAGCAGTCTTTATGGGACAGGTGGTTCCGATGAGCAGTTCTTC
- TRBJ1-1 TRBV19 - 14 CASSRTVGNTEAFF TGTGCCAGTAGCCGGACAGTCGGGAACACTGAAGCTTTCTTT
- TRBJ1-1 TRBV15 - 15 CATSILDGLNTEAFF TGTGCCACCAGCATATTGGATGGACTGAACACTGAAGCTTTCTTT
- TRBJ1-5 TRBV12-5 - 11 CASANSQPQHF TGTGCTAGTGCCAATAGCCAGCCCCAGCATTTT
- TRBJ2-7 TRBV11-1 TRBD2 15 CARSHRFSGTYEQYF TGTGCCAGAAGCCATCGGTTTAGCGGGACCTACGAGCAGTACTTC
- TRBJ1-2 TRBV29-1 - 9 CSVVPGYTF TGCAGCGTTGTCCCCGGCTACACCTTC
few TRBJ1-2 TRBV5-1 TRBD1 14 CASSPGTETYGYTF TGCGCCAGCAGCCCCGGGACAGAAACCTATGGCTACACCTTC
- TRBJ2-1 TRBV6-2/TRBV6-3 TRBD2 15 CASTLLAGARNEQFF TGTGCCAGCACCCTTCTAGCGGGAGCTCGAAATGAGCAGTTCTTC
medium-sized TRBJ2-1 TRBV4-1 TRBD2 16 CASSQVGGGLGNEQFF TGCGCCAGCAGCCAAGTTGGCGGGGGGCTTGGCAATGAGCAGTTCTTC
few TRBJ1-3 TRBV5-1 - 10 CASSLNGRLF TGCGCCAGCAGCTTGAACGGACGGCTTTTT
- TRBJ2-3 TRBV25-1 - 14 CASSGMNVGNTQYF TGTGCCAGCAGTGGGATGAATGTGGGTAATACGCAGTATTTT
- TRBJ1-2 TRBV29-1 TRBD1 14 CSPVPRGQGYGYTF TGCAGCCCCGTTCCCCGGGGACAGGGGTATGGCTACACCTTC
- TRBJ2-2 TRBV19 TRBD2 17 CASSTLTGTRKTGELFF TGTGCCAGTAGTACCCTTACCGGGACTAGGAAGACCGGGGAGCTGTTTTTT
few TRBJ1-2 TRBV19 - 13 CASSIRDGYGYTF TGTGCCAGTAGTATCCGGGACGGCTATGGCTACACCTTC
few TRBJ2-3 TRBV24-1 - 16 CATSRGDVGTTDTQYF TGTGCCACCAGTCGGGGAGATGTAGGGACAACAGATACGCAGTATTTT